The rows below give T cell receptor beta chains drawn from one sample of a study of cytomegalovirus exposure and HLA in healthy donors. Repertoires were generated with immunoSEQ multiplex PCR, while TCRdb's copy carries only in-frame clones and drops some. The sample comprises around 100,000 clones, approximately 80% of which are singletons, and 22% rests with the top ten. The sequenced sample consisted of PBMCs. All receptors derive from a young man in good health and CMV-seropositive. Each CDR3 is given with its conserved first and last residue. D genes are given only for firm matches. Clone size is not always given. Where it is, it says once, few, many or a class for expanded clones.

V	D	size	J	DNA	CDR3
TRBV11-2	TRBD2	-	TRBJ2-1	TGTGCCAGCAGCTTAGGGACTAGCGCGCTCCGATACAATGAGCAGTTCTTC	CASSLGTSALRYNEQFF
TRBV2	TRBD2	few	TRBJ2-5	TGTGCCAGGGGAGGACTAGCGGGGGGGGAGACCCAGTACTTC	CARGGLAGGETQYF
TRBV10-3	-	-	TRBJ2-3	TGTGCCATCAGTGATACACGCTCCGGGACAAGGAGGACAGATACGCAGTATTTT	CAISDTRSGTRRTDTQYF
TRBV27	TRBD1	-	TRBJ1-1	TGTGCCAGCAGTTTATTAGGACAGGCTGAAGCTTTCTTT	CASSLLGQAEAFF
TRBV4-1	-	-	TRBJ2-3	TGCGCCAGCAGCCAAGAACTAGTGGGCACAGATACGCAGTATTTT	CASSQELVGTDTQYF
TRBV5-1	TRBD2	-	TRBJ2-5	TGCGCCAGCAGCTTGGCATCCCTAGCGGGGGGAGAGACCCAGTACTTC	CASSLASLAGGETQYF
TRBV7-8	-	-	TRBJ2-1	TGTGCCAGCAGCAAGGGCCCCGCGCGGGCCTACAATGAGCAGTTCTTC	CASSKGPARAYNEQFF
TRBV18	-	-	TRBJ2-7	TGTGCCAGCTCACCCAAGAACAGGAAATCGTTAGAGCAGTACTTC	CASSPKNRKSLEQYF
TRBV18	-	-	TRBJ1-4	TGTGCCAGCTCACCTCCCCGTAGCCGGTATGAAAAACTGTTTTTT	CASSPPRSRYEKLFF
TRBV10-3	-	few	TRBJ2-7	TGTGCCATCAGTGAAAGAACCGACAGGCGCACCTCCTACGAGCAGTACTTC	CAISERTDRRTSYEQYF
TRBV6-5	-	-	TRBJ2-5	TGTGCCAGCAGTGCAGCGAACCAAGAGACCCAGTACTTC	CASSAANQETQYF
TRBV28	TRBD1	once	TRBJ2-5	TGTGCCAGCAGTTCCCGAACAGGGGACCACCAAGAGACCCAGTACTTC	CASSSRTGDHQETQYF
TRBV11-2	-	-	TRBJ1-4	TGTGCCAGCAGCTTGTCACAGGGTAATGAAAAACTGTTTTTT	CASSLSQGNEKLFF
TRBV7-6	TRBD2	-	TRBJ2-5	TGTGCCAGCAGCGTACCGGGACTAGCGGGAGTTGGGTACCAAGAGACCCAGTACTTC	CASSVPGLAGVGYQETQYF
TRBV10-3	TRBD2	few	TRBJ2-1	TGTGCCAGCCGGACTAGCGGGCACAATGAGCAGTTCTTC	CASRTSGHNEQFF
TRBV5-1	TRBD1	-	TRBJ2-1	TGCGCCAGCAGCTCTCGATGGACAGGGATTAACAATGAGCAGTTCTTC	CASSSRWTGINNEQFF
TRBV27	TRBD1	-	TRBJ2-1	TGTGCCAGCAGTTTACGCTCAAATCCCGGGACAGGGACACCGAATGAGCAGTTCTTC	CASSLRSNPGTGTPNEQFF
TRBV6-5	TRBD1	-	TRBJ1-2	TGTGCCAGCAGTAACAGGGGATCTGGCGGCTACACCTTC	CASSNRGSGGYTF
TRBV7-9	-	-	TRBJ2-1	TGTGCCAGCAGCTCGACGGGCGGGAAGGAGGTCAATGAGCAGTTCTTC	CASSSTGGKEVNEQFF
TRBV19	-	-	TRBJ1-2	TGTGCCAGTAGGGGCCGGGTGGGGGGGCTCGACTATGGCTACACCTTC	CASRGRVGGLDYGYTF
TRBV11-3	-	-	TRBJ2-5	TGTGCCAGCAGCCCCGGAGGGGGGCTAGCGGAGCTCGGGGAGACCCAGTACTTC	CASSPGGGLAELGETQYF
TRBV19	-	-	TRBJ1-5	TGTGCCACGGCCGGGGGGCGGGTCGATCAGCCCCAGCATTTT	CATAGGRVDQPQHF
TRBV5-1	TRBD1	-	TRBJ2-7	TGCGCCAGCAGCCTACAGGGACAGTCCTACGAGCAGTACTTC	CASSLQGQSYEQYF
TRBV11-2	-	-	TRBJ2-3	TGTGCCAGCAGCTTACAGGGGCAGACCACAGATACGCAGTATTTT	CASSLQGQTTDTQYF
TRBV2	TRBD1	-	TRBJ2-5	TGTGCCAGCAGGAGGGACAGGGGGCGAGAGACCCAGTACTTC	CASRRDRGRETQYF
TRBV6-1	-	-	TRBJ2-2	TGTGCCAGCAGTGTCGAGGCAGGGACCGGGGAGCTGTTTTTT	CASSVEAGTGELFF
TRBV15	TRBD1	-	TRBJ1-2	TGTGCCACCAGCAGAGGCCGACAGGGACGCGGCTACACCTTC	CATSRGRQGRGYTF
TRBV2	TRBD1	few	TRBJ2-7	TGTGCCAGCAGCGACAGGGACAGGGGAGACGAGCAGTACTTC	CASSDRDRGDEQYF
TRBV7-6	TRBD2	-	TRBJ2-5	TGTGCCAGCAGCCGTCGACTAGCGGGACAAGAGACCCAGTACTTC	CASSRRLAGQETQYF
TRBV30	TRBD1	-	TRBJ2-3	TGTGCCTGGAGTAAGGGGGCGGCAGATACGCAGTATTTT	CAWSKGAADTQYF
TRBV11-3	-	-	TRBJ2-1	TGTGCCAGCAGCCTGGGTCGGAGCTCCTACAATGAGCAGTTCTTC	CASSLGRSSYNEQFF
TRBV5-4	TRBD2	few	TRBJ2-5	TGTGCCAGCAGCTTGGGGGCTAGCGGGGGAGAGACCCAGTACTTC	CASSLGASGGETQYF
TRBV7-8	TRBD1	-	TRBJ1-2	TGTGCCAGCAGCTTGACAGGGGGCAATGGCTACACCTTC	CASSLTGGNGYTF
TRBV4-1	-	-	TRBJ1-5	TGCGCCAGCAGCTCCCCCTTTGGTGAGAGCAATCAGCCCCAGCATTTT	CASSSPFGESNQPQHF
TRBV7-9	-	-	TRBJ2-2	TGTGCCAGCAGCACACCCGGGGAGCTGTTTTTT	CASSTPGELFF
TRBV10-2	TRBD2	-	TRBJ2-2	TGCGCCACTACGGGACTAGCGGGAGGGCCGGACACCGGGGAGCTGTTTTTT	CATTGLAGGPDTGELFF
TRBV28	-	-	TRBJ1-2	TGTGCCAGCAGTTGGGCCGGATATGGCTACACCTTC	CASSWAGYGYTF
TRBV2	-	-	TRBJ2-4	TGTGCCAGCAGTGTAAGGCCAGGGCGGGCCAAAAACATTCAGTACTTC	CASSVRPGRAKNIQYF
TRBV5-6	-	-	TRBJ1-2	TGTGCCAGCAGCGCTGGACAGCTTAACTATGGCTACACCTTC	CASSAGQLNYGYTF
TRBV5-1	TRBD2	-	TRBJ2-1	TGCGCCAGCAGCTTATCACTAGCGGGGTACAATGAGCAGTTCTTC	CASSLSLAGYNEQFF
TRBV5-8	-	-	TRBJ2-1	TGTGCCAGCAGGCCGAGGGGGGGATACAATGAGCAGTTCTTC	CASRPRGGYNEQFF
TRBV6-1	TRBD1	-	TRBJ1-2	TGTGCCAGCAGCCTCAGAGGGGGGACAGGGGGTGGTACCTTC	CASSLRGGTGGGTF
TRBV7-2	-	-	TRBJ1-2	TGTGCCAGCAGCCCTACGTGGCGGAGCTATGGCTACACCTTC	CASSPTWRSYGYTF
TRBV5-1	-	once	TRBJ2-7	TGCGCCAGCAGCCCCTCGGGTCTAGCCCTCGAGCAGTACTTC	CASSPSGLALEQYF